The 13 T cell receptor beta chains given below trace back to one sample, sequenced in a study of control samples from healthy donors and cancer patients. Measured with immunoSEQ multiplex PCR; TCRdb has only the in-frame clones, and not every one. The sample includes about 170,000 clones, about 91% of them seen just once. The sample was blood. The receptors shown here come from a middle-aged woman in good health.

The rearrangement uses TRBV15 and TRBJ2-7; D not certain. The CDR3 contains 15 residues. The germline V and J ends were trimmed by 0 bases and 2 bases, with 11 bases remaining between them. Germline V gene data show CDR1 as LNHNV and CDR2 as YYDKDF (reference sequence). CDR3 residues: CATSRETLPTYEQYF. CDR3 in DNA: TGTGCCACCAGCAGAGAAACCTTACCAACCTACGAGCAGTACTTC.

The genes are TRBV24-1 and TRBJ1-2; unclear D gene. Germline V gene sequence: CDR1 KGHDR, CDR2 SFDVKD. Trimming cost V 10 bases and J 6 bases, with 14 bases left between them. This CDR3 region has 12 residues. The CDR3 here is CATYAPAHGYTF. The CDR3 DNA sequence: TGTGCCACGTATGCCCCAGCGCATGGCTACACCTTC.

The CDR3 bases are TGTGCCAGCAGCGAGCCAGGGTTCACTGAAGCTTTCTTT. Its protein product is CASSEPGFTEAFF. The gene calls are TRBV9 and TRBJ1-1, with D perhaps matching TRBD1 (5 bases). Per germline, CDR1 SGDLS and CDR2 YYNGEE. V was shortened by 3 bases and J by 4 bases, with 10 bases between the two germline ends. The CDR3 length is 13 residues.

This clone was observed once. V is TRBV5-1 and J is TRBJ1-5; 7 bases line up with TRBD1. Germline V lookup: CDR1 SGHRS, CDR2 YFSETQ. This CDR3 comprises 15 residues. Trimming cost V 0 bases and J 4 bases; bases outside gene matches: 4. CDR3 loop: CASSLGGTDNQPQHF. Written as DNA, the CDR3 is TGCGCCAGCAGCTTGGGGGGGACAGATAATCAGCCCCAGCATTTT.

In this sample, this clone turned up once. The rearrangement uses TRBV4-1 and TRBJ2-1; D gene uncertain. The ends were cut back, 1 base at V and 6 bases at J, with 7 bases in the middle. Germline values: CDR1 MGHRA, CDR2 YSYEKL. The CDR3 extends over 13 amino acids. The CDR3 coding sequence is TGCGCCAGCAGCCAAGGTATTAGCAATGAGCAGTTCTTC. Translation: CASSQGISNEQFF.

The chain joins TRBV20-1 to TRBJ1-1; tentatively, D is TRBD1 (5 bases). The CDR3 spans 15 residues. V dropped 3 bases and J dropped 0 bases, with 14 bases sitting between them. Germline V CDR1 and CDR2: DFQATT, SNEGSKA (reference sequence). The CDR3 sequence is CSASFFGAMNTEAFF. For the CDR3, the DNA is TGCAGTGCTAGTTTCTTCGGGGCCATGAACACTGAAGCTTTCTTT.

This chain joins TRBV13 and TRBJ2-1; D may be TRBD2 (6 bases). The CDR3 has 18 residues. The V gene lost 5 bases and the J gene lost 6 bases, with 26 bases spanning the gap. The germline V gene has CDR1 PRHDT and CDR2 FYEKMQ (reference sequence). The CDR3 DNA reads TGTGCCAGCAGCCCCCGGAACCCTAGCGCGGAGGATGTCAATGAGCAGTTCTTC. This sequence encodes CASSPRNPSAEDVNEQFF.

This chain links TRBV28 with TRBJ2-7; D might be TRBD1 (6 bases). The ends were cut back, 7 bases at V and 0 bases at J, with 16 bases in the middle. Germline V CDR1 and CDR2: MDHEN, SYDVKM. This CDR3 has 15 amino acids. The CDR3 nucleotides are TGTGCCAGCACCGCCGGGACAAATCCCTCCTACGAGCAGTACTTC. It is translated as CASTAGTNPSYEQYF.

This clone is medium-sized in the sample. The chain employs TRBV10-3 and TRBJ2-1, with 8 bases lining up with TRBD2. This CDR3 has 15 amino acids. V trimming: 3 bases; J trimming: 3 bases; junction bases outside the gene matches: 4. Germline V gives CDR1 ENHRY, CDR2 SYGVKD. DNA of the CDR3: TGTGCCATCAGTGATTTCGGGGGGGGCTACAATGAGCAGTTCTTC. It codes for CAISDFGGGYNEQFF.

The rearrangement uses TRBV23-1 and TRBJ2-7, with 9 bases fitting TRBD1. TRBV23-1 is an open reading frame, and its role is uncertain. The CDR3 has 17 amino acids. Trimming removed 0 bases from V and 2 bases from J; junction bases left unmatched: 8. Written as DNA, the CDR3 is TGCGCCAGCAGTCAATCGGGTCTGGGACAGGGCCCCTACGAGCAGTACTTC. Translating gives CASSQSGLGQGPYEQYF.

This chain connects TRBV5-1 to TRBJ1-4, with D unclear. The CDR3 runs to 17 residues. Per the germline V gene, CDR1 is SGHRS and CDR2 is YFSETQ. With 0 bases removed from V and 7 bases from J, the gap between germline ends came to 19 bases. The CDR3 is CASSLASSPGNSEKLFF. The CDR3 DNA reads TGCGCCAGCAGCTTGGCTTCCAGTCCGGGAAACTCTGAAAAACTGTTTTTT.

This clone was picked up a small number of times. Written as DNA, the CDR3 is TGTGCCAGCAGTGACCTAGGGGGGGCCGGCGGGGAGACCCAGTACTTC. This sequence encodes CASSDLGGAGGETQYF. The V and J genes are TRBV25-1 and TRBJ2-5; D is perhaps TRBD2 (7 bases). Trimming left V 3 bases short and J 5 bases short, with 19 bases between. The CDR3 has 16 amino acids. Germline V gene data show CDR1 as MGHDK and CDR2 as SYGVNS.

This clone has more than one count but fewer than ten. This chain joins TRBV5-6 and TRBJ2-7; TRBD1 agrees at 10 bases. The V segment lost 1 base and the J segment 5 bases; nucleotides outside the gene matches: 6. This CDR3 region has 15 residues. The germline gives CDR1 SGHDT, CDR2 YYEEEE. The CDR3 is CASSLLGTGDNEQYF. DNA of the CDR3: TGTGCCAGCAGCTTGCTCGGGACAGGGGACAACGAGCAGTACTTC.